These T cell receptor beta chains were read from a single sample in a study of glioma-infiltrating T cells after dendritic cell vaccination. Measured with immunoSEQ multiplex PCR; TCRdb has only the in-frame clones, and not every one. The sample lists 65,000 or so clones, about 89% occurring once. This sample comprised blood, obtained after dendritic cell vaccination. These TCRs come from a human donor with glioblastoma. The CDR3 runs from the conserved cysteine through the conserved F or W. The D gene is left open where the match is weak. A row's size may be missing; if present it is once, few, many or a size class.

cdr3_aa: CASSLDPWAWNTEAFF; cdr3_nt: TGTGCCAGCAGCTTGGACCCCTGGGCCTGGAACACTGAAGCTTTCTTT; j_call: TRBJ1-1; d_call: -; v_call: TRBV5-6; clone_size: -
cdr3_aa: CASSLREHSNQPQHF; cdr3_nt: TGTGCCAGCAGTTTAAGGGAGCATAGCAATCAGCCCCAGCATTTT; j_call: TRBJ1-5; d_call: -; v_call: TRBV27; clone_size: -
cdr3_aa: CASSLGQGYNEQFF; cdr3_nt: TGTGCCAGCAGCTTGGGACAGGGCTACAATGAGCAGTTCTTC; j_call: TRBJ2-1; d_call: TRBD1; v_call: TRBV5-4; clone_size: few
cdr3_aa: CASSSHETQYF; cdr3_nt: TGTGCCAGCAGCTCACATGAGACCCAGTACTTC; j_call: TRBJ2-5; d_call: -; v_call: TRBV7-6; clone_size: few
cdr3_aa: CASSTGLKSGYTF; cdr3_nt: TGTGCCAGCTCGACAGGGCTGAAGAGTGGCTACACCTTC; j_call: TRBJ1-2; d_call: TRBD1; v_call: TRBV6-5; clone_size: -
cdr3_aa: CASSSGTGVDTQYF; cdr3_nt: TGTGCCAGCAGCTCCGGGACAGGAGTGGATACGCAGTATTTT; j_call: TRBJ2-3; d_call: TRBD1; v_call: TRBV11-3; clone_size: -
cdr3_aa: CASSEKRQSNQPQHF; cdr3_nt: TGTGCCAGCAGTGAAAAGCGGCAGAGTAATCAGCCCCAGCATTTT; j_call: TRBJ1-5; d_call: -; v_call: TRBV2; clone_size: -
cdr3_aa: CASSFSRDSLGAFF; cdr3_nt: TGTGCCAGCAGCTTCAGCCGGGACTCCCTCGGGGCTTTCTTT; j_call: TRBJ1-1; d_call: -; v_call: TRBV5-4; clone_size: -
cdr3_aa: CASSLLAGGRNEQFF; cdr3_nt: TGCGCCAGCAGCTTACTAGCGGGGGGCCGCAATGAGCAGTTCTTC; j_call: TRBJ2-1; d_call: TRBD2; v_call: TRBV5-1; clone_size: -
cdr3_aa: CASSPAISSYNEQFF; cdr3_nt: TGTGCCAGTAGCCCAGCGATCAGCTCCTACAATGAGCAGTTCTTC; j_call: TRBJ2-1; d_call: -; v_call: TRBV19; clone_size: -
cdr3_aa: CASSQGTAVYEQYF; cdr3_nt: TGCGCCAGCAGCCAAGGGACAGCAGTCTACGAGCAGTACTTC; j_call: TRBJ2-7; d_call: -; v_call: TRBV4-3; clone_size: -
cdr3_aa: CASSNSGGQNTGELFF; cdr3_nt: TGTGCCAGTAGTAATAGCGGGGGCCAGAACACCGGGGAGCTGTTTTTT; j_call: TRBJ2-2; d_call: TRBD2; v_call: TRBV19; clone_size: few
cdr3_aa: CASSEQFAGSGANVLTF; cdr3_nt: TGTGCCAGCAGTGAACAATTCGCAGGGTCTGGGGCCAACGTCCTGACTTTC; j_call: TRBJ2-6; d_call: -; v_call: TRBV6-1; clone_size: -
cdr3_aa: CASSSQIAGRNEQFF; cdr3_nt: TGTGCCAGCAGCTCCCAAATAGCGGGAAGGAATGAGCAGTTCTTC; j_call: TRBJ2-1; d_call: TRBD2; v_call: TRBV11-2; clone_size: -
cdr3_aa: CASKDGLVQETQYF; cdr3_nt: TGCGCCAGCAAAGATGGACTAGTGCAAGAGACCCAGTACTTC; j_call: TRBJ2-5; d_call: TRBD2; v_call: TRBV5-1; clone_size: -
cdr3_aa: CASSRTDPGQFF; cdr3_nt: TGTGCCAGCTCGCGGACAGACCCTGGGCAGTTCTTC; j_call: TRBJ2-1; d_call: -; v_call: TRBV18; clone_size: once